Each of the 22 T cell receptor beta chains below was sequenced from the same sample in a study of T cell changes during pregnancy in multiple sclerosis. Here immunoSEQ multiplex PCR was the method, and the copy in TCRdb shows in-frame clones only, minus some. The sample has 70,000 to 90,000 clones; roughly 91% are singletons. The sample was peripheral blood, taken in the first trimester of pregnancy. Receptors originate from a female donor with multiple sclerosis, enrolled in a pregnancy study.

The rearrangement joins TRBV7-3 to TRBJ2-6; no clear D. Germline assignment: CDR1 SGHTA and CDR2 FQGTGA. This CDR3 contains 17 residues. Trimming cost V 3 bases and J 1 base, with 13 bases left between them. The CDR3 DNA reads TGTGCCAGCAGCTTTGGCGCAGGCCCTTCTGGGGCCAACGTCCTGACTTTC. It is translated as CASSFGAGPSGANVLTF.

CDR3 coding DNA: TGTGCCAGCAGCTTAGACAGTCTGGCCTACGAGCAGTACTTC. Translated, it gives CASSLDSLAYEQYF. The chain carries TRBV7-7 and TRBJ2-7; D not resolved. This CDR3 is built from 14 residues. V dropped 1 base and J dropped 2 bases, with 9 bases sitting between them. The germline CDR1 and CDR2 sequences are SSHAT and FNYEAQ (reference sequence).

The chain joins TRBV9 to TRBJ2-1, with 15 bases that match TRBD2. Germline V gene data show CDR1 as SGDLS and CDR2 as YYNGEE. CDR3 size: 17 residues. V was clipped by 0 bases and J by 9 bases; unmatched bases: 7. The CDR3 reads CASSVGQGLAGGGEQFF. The CDR3 nucleotides are TGTGCCAGCAGCGTAGGACAGGGACTAGCGGGGGGAGGTGAGCAGTTCTTC.

The genes are TRBV4-2 and TRBJ1-5; 8 nucleotides line up with TRBD1. This CDR3 region has 15 residues. J gave up 6 bases and V 3 bases, and 7 bases lay outside the gene matches. Germline values: CDR1 LGHNA, CDR2 YNFKEQ. The CDR3 DNA is TGTGCCAGCAGCCAGTCCGGGACAGGCCCTCAGCCCCAGCATTTT. This sequence encodes CASSQSGTGPQPQHF.

The gene calls are TRBV7-9 and TRBJ1-2; 9 bases line up with TRBD1. V lost 5 bases to trimming and J lost 7 bases; unmatched junction nucleotides: 14. CDR1 and CDR2 from the germline V gene are SEHNR and FQNEAQ (reference sequence). This CDR3 has 16 amino acids. The CDR3 bases are TGTGCCAGCAGCCCGGACCGGGACAGGGATTATGGTGGCTACACCTTC. It specifies CASSPDRDRDYGGYTF. The full variable domain, rest sourced from reference TRBV7-9 and TRBJ1-2, is DTGVSQNPRHKITKRGQNVTFRCDPISEHNRLYWYRQTLGQGPEFLTYFQNEAQLEKSRLLSDRFSAERPKGSFSTLEIQRTEQGDSAMYLCASSPDRDRDYGGYTFGSGTRLTVV.

The CDR3 DNA is TGTGCCAGTAGTATCGACAGGCTAATGCCCTACGAGCAGTACTTC. This gives the protein CASSIDRLMPYEQYF. V is TRBV19 and J is TRBJ2-7; tentatively, D is TRBD1 (6 bases). Between the trimmed V and J ends, which lost 3 bases and 2 bases, there was a span of 14 bases. The CDR3 spans 15 residues. From germline, CDR1 is LNHDA and CDR2 SQIVND (reference sequence).

The V gene is TRBV27, the J gene TRBJ1-5, with 12 bases identical to TRBD1. CDR1 and CDR2 (germline): MNHEY, SMNVEV (reference sequence). Trimming at V came to 5 bases and at J to 7 bases, leaving 9 bases not matched to a gene. The CDR3 contains 16 residues. The chain's CDR3 is CASSPRGQGAEQPQHF. CDR3 in DNA: TGTGCCAGCAGTCCTCGGGGACAGGGGGCAGAACAGCCCCAGCATTTT.

The gene calls are TRBV27 and TRBJ1-5; 8 nucleotides agree with TRBD1. J was trimmed by 11 bases and V by 4 bases; bases with no gene match: 13. The CDR3 consists of 15 residues. Germline-derived CDR1 and CDR2 are MNHEY and SMNVEV (reference sequence). The CDR3 nucleotides read TGTGCCAGCAGTTCCGATATGACAGGGGCTGGGGCCCAGCATTTT. The encoded protein is CASSSDMTGAGAQHF.

V and J are TRBV9 and TRBJ1-2, with a possible D match to TRBD1 (5 bases). The CDR3 spans 15 residues. V gave up 6 bases and J gave up 0 bases, with 15 bases separating them. Germline assignment: CDR1 SGDLS and CDR2 YYNGEE. CDR3 in DNA: TGTGCCAGCACCATGGGGCTCGGGTCTAACTATGGCTACACCTTC. The encoded protein is CASTMGLGSNYGYTF.

The V call is TRBV28, the J call TRBJ2-3, with 9 nucleotides matching TRBD1. This CDR3 is built from 15 residues. Germline V gene sequence: CDR1 MDHEN, CDR2 SYDVKM. Trimming took 6 bases from V and 0 from J; bases not matched to a gene: 4. In nucleotides, the CDR3 is TGTGCCAGCAGGGGGACAGGGATGAGCACAGATACGCAGTATTTT. Its protein product is CASRGTGMSTDTQYF.

The chain employs TRBV2 and TRBJ1-6; D call uncertain. V shed 5 bases and J shed 2 bases, with 7 bases lying between them. CDR3 length: 14 amino acids. Germline CDR1 SNHLY, CDR2 FYNNEI. CDR3 in amino acids: CASSLTAYNSPLHF. In DNA form, the CDR3 reads TGTGCCAGCAGTTTAACAGCCTATAATTCACCCCTCCACTTT.

The chain joins TRBV5-4 to TRBJ2-7, with a tentative D call TRBD2 (6 bases). This CDR3 comprises 14 residues. Germline-derived CDR1 and CDR2 are SGHNT and YYREEE (reference sequence). Trimming left V 1 base short and J 3 bases short, with 11 bases between. The CDR3 DNA follows: TGTGCCAGCAGCTTGTTCGGGAGTCACTACGAGCAGTACTTC. It encodes CASSLFGSHYEQYF. The full variable domain, rest sourced from reference TRBV5-4 and TRBJ2-7, is ETGVTQSPTHLIKTRGQQVTLRCSSQSGHNTVSWYQQALGQGPQFIFQYYREEENGRGNFPPRFSGLQFPNYSSELNVNALELDDSALYLCASSLFGSHYEQYFGPGTRLTVT.

V usage is TRBV19 and J usage is TRBJ1-1; D is perhaps TRBD1 (5 bases). V lost 4 bases, J lost 0 bases, and 6 bases lay in between. Per the germline V gene, CDR1 is LNHDA and CDR2 is SQIVND (reference sequence). The CDR3 runs to 13 residues. The CDR3 loop is CASSTGMNTEAFF. CDR3 nucleotides: TGTGCCAGTAGTACAGGGATGAACACTGAAGCTTTCTTT.

V and J are TRBV19 and TRBJ2-4; 8 nucleotides agree with TRBD1. Unmatched junction bases numbered 5, after V lost 9 bases and J lost 4 bases. CDR1 and CDR2 from the germline V gene are LNHDA and SQIVND (reference sequence). This CDR3 is 13 amino acids long. This CDR3 is CASQGASKNIQYF. For the CDR3, the DNA is TGTGCCAGCCAGGGGGCTTCGAAAAACATTCAGTACTTC.

The chain is built from TRBV27 and TRBJ1-4; 7 nucleotides agree with TRBD1. V lost 2 bases to trimming and J lost 6 bases; unmatched junction nucleotides: 3. Germline CDR1 reads MNHEY; CDR2 reads SMNVEV (reference sequence). This CDR3 has 14 amino acids. CDR3 in amino acids: CASSLLGGDEKLFF. The CDR3 DNA sequence: TGTGCCAGCAGTTTACTAGGGGGCGATGAAAAACTGTTTTTT.

J is TRBJ2-7 and V is TRBV15, with 11 bases lining up with TRBD1. Germline assignment: CDR1 LNHNV and CDR2 YYDKDF (reference sequence). This CDR3 has 19 amino acids. Trimming removed 4 bases from V and 5 bases from J; junction bases left unmatched: 19. This CDR3 is CATSTFRDRGSPMSNEQYF. CDR3 sequence (DNA): TGTGCCACCAGCACCTTCCGGGACAGGGGGTCGCCGATGAGCAACGAGCAGTACTTC.

This clone has a single count. V and J are TRBV2 and TRBJ2-3; 12 bases fit TRBD1. V dropped 5 bases and J dropped 4; count of bases not matched to a gene: 4. Germline V lookup: CDR1 SNHLY, CDR2 FYNNEI. CDR3 size: 15 residues. This CDR3 reads CASSKGQGAPDTQYF. The CDR3 DNA follows: TGTGCCAGCAGTAAGGGACAGGGGGCCCCAGATACGCAGTATTTT. Full variable domain (outside the CDR3, taken from reference TRBV2 and TRBJ2-3): EPEVTQTPSHQVTQMGQEVILRCVPISNHLYFYWYRQILGQKVEFLVSFYNNEISEKSEIFDDQFSVERPDGSNFTLKIRSTKLEDSAMYFCASSKGQGAPDTQYFGPGTRLTVL.

The CDR3 nucleotides are TGCGCCAGCAGCTTGGGGCTAGCGGGGGCCTCCTATGGGTTGGATACGCAGTATTTT. As protein: CASSLGLAGASYGLDTQYF. The chain couples TRBV5-1 to TRBJ2-3; 10 nucleotides match TRBD2. The CDR3 spans 19 residues. J gave up 6 bases and V 0 bases, and 16 bases lay outside the gene matches. The V gene's germline CDR1 is SGHRS and CDR2 YFSETQ.

The DNA for the CDR3 is TGCGCCAGCAGCCAAGAAGAGGGTACTAGCGGGGGGGCCCGAGAGACCCAGTACTTC. Translated, it gives CASSQEEGTSGGARETQYF. The chain employs TRBV4-1 and TRBJ2-5, with 13 bases matching TRBD2. CDR1 is MGHRA and CDR2 is YSYEKL in the germline V gene. After removal of 0 bases from V and 4 bases from J, the junction contained 11 bases not matched to a gene. This CDR3 spans 19 amino acids.

This chain connects TRBV14 to TRBJ2-2, with D possibly being TRBD1 (6 bases). V was trimmed by 4 bases and J by 2 bases, leaving 11 bases between them. The CDR3 is 15 amino acids. The germline CDR1 and CDR2 sequences are SGHDN and FVKESK. CDR3 sequence reads: CASSPQGRNTGELFF. Here the CDR3 DNA reads TGTGCCAGCAGCCCCCAGGGGAGAAACACCGGGGAGCTGTTTTTT.

This chain connects TRBV15 to TRBJ1-2; a possible D gene is TRBD1 (5 bases). V was clipped by 3 bases and J by 3 bases, with 14 bases between them. This CDR3 contains 15 residues. The V gene's germline CDR1 is LNHNV and CDR2 YYDKDF (reference sequence). This chain's CDR3 is CATSSRQGADYGYTF. The CDR3 DNA reads as TGTGCCACCAGCAGCCGCCAAGGGGCGGACTATGGCTACACCTTC. The entire variable domain, with the rest obtained from reference TRBV15 and TRBJ1-2, is as follows: DAMVIQNPRYQVTQFGKPVTLSCSQTLNHNVMYWYQQKSSQAPKLLFHYYDKDFNNEADTPDNFQSRRPNTSFCFLDIRSPGLGDTAMYLCATSSRQGADYGYTFGSGTRLTVV.

This clone was counted between two and nine times. J is TRBJ1-5 and V is TRBV25-1; a possible D gene is TRBD1 (6 bases). Germline CDR1 is MGHDK and CDR2 is SYGVNS. The V and J ends lost 5 bases and 2 bases respectively, with 19 bases between them. This CDR3 region has 17 residues. The CDR3 here is CASSLLQAGEGNQPQHF. CDR3 sequence (DNA): TGTGCCAGCAGTCTTCTCCAGGCAGGGGAAGGCAATCAGCCCCAGCATTTT.